This T cell receptor beta chain is drawn from a study of shared clonotypes between healthy human individuals (dated by TCRdb to 2018 to 2020). Context from the whole study: A couple of women and a few men aged 18 to 49 years were included in the cohort. For each donor, three plates each were used for CD4 naive and CD4 memory, two plates were used for CD8 naive, and one plate was used for CD8 memory. The study deeply sequenced blood TCR repertoires of five healthy adults to estimate repertoire size and the extent of clonotype sharing between individuals. Different laboratories and diverse techniques were used to prepare libraries and sequence TCR repertoires, to increase sequencing depth and limit assay-specific biases. Each donor's leukapheresis produced roughly between roughly 0.85 and 9.5 billion PBMCs. Results the study describes overall, beyond this receptor: Based on pairwise subsampling, the degree of clonotype sharing among donors was expected to be affected by sequencing depth. Sharing across several donors was observed for roughly 5.4% of naive CD4, 3.5% of naive CD8, 2% to 2.5% of memory CD4, and around 0.4% of memory CD8 clonotypes. Larger estimated clonotype richness was generally found for naive subsets than for memory subsets. Compared with non-shared clonotypes, clonotypes shared by all four sorted-subset donors had higher generation probabilities. Rarefaction of sorted-subset datasets indicated incomplete sequencing despite the large sequencing depth. Sampling was limited to blood, and TCR repertoires in tissue likely differ from TCR repertoires in blood. Because the study included only a small number of donors, the genetic and exposure-history diversity represented was limited.

TCR CDR3 regions were amplified from genomic DNA by multiplex PCR using the deep immunoSEQ assay. Genomic DNA extracted from each cell subset was distributed evenly over all wells of several immunoSEQ 96-well plates, and each plate served as one replicate. Each replicate PCR for sorted subsets received 200 ng genomic DNA, equal to about 29,000 T cell genomes. Purified libraries were quantified with a Qubit 3.0 fluorometer, sized on a Bioanalyzer 2100, and re-quantified with the KAPA Library Quantification kit. Each immunoSEQ 96-well plate was sequenced on its own single-read 150-cycle Illumina NextSeq 550 flow cell. The original pipeline was this. Because only junctional sequences without quality scores were contained in the immunoSEQ output, filtering matching that applied to full-length reads could not be performed. To assign V/J genes and CDR3, sequences were annotated using PyIR, a Python wrapper for IgBLAST v1.9, with IMGT germline references. Reads were removed for weak V/J assignments (E-value above 1e-6), missing CDR3, stop codons, out-of-frame junctions, or ambiguous translated residues. V3J clonotypes were defined as sequences sharing the same inferred V gene, J gene, and CDR3 amino acid sequence. To compute the percentage overlap between repertoires, the number of shared unique clonotypes was divided by the size of the smaller repertoire. Repertoire richness was assessed with RTK rarefaction, the Chao1 estimator, and Recon v2.1 estimates of unobserved clonotypes. Generation probabilities were computed with OLGA for all TCRbeta clonotypes obtained by the gDNA method from several donors. TCRdb took this table from immuneACCESS and kept in-frame rearrangements with V and J called. Such tables lack part of the clones; where checked against another copy, unresolved V genes explain under half of the gap, and the rest is unexplained. Clonal size and the V and J genes are those of that table, whereas D and trimming came from the DNA. The sample table shows 1.4 million or so clones, and approximately 98.5% are seen once. The top ten clonotypes cover approximately 0.4% of the sample.

Inclusive of the bounding cysteine and phenylalanine, the CDR3 is 15 residues long. Only the CDR3 region is kept as DNA, spanning 45 bases read in frame from base 1. According to the germline V gene, CDR1 reads SGHTA and CDR2 reads FQGNSA. V is clipped by 3 bases and J by 4 bases, and the sequence between their germline boundaries is 16 bases long. Points on this clone: This receptor's antigen is unknown. Per-base quality was not reported, and no clone a single base away is much larger than it.

Donors were healthy HIV-negative adults with no recently reported acute infections or vaccinations. Every donor was a Caucasian adult living in Nashville, Tennessee, USA. CD4+ T cells were enriched by magnetic negative selection; naive cells were then positively selected on CD45RA, and the negative fraction formed the memory subset. Blood was obtained by leukapheresis, after which PBMCs were separated by Ficoll-Histopaque density gradient centrifugation and cryopreserved in liquid nitrogen vapor phase. Analytical flow cytometry was used to check the purity and quantity of every magnetically sorted T cell population. Genomic DNA was isolated from each sorted fraction and quantified by UV absorbance on a Nanodrop 2000c.

This receptor was identified in a man in his thirties or forties in good health. The rearranged chain carries TRBV7-2 and TRBJ2-7; 6 matching bases give a weak D call of TRBD2. The sample comprised naive CD4+ T cells sorted from blood. According to the study, the label for this sample's cell subset or site signals: CD45RA+ positively selected. At the DNA level, the sequence is TGTGCCAGCAGCTTGGTACGGGCGGGAAATTACGAGCAGTACTTC. The resulting protein is CASSLVRAGNYEQYF.